This TCR beta chain was retrieved from a study of early T cells in non-severe SARS-CoV-2 infection. The ends were cut back, 2 bases at V and 5 bases at J, with 6 bases in the middle. The CDR3 contains 12 residues. The protocol attached unique molecular identifiers to individual cDNA molecules. Each CDR3 protein is one row after TCRdb ran MiXCR on the 5' RACE reads. The sample has 50,000 to 75,000 distinct CDR3 sequences, over 4.5% seen once. This clonotype has a count of ten or more. This clonotype was sampled from an adult who was a healthcare worker with PCR-confirmed SARS-CoV-2 infection or an uninfected control (not recorded which). The chain is built from TRBV12-3 or TRBV12-4 and TRBJ1-1, with D unresolved. Sequences were derived from whole blood, sampled at baseline. The CDR3 region is CASSLMGTEAFF. The CDR3 DNA sequence: TGTGCCAGCAGTTTAATGGGGACTGAAGCTTTCTTT.